Sequencing of this T cell receptor (beta chain) was carried out in a study of blood T cell repertoires in COVID-19. Study context: The samples span acute and convalescent COVID-19 from the United States, Italy and Spain.

The germline V gene encodes CDR1 MDHEN and CDR2 SYDVKM. Trimming pared 3 bases from V and 0 bases from J, leaving 11 bases between. The CDR3 spans 15 residues. Generated by immunoSEQ multiplex PCR, the TCRdb table keeps only in-frame clones and is missing some. The sample has just over 85,000 clones; 70% to 90% are singletons. Source material: peripheral blood. The V and J genes are TRBV28 and TRBJ1-2; a possible D gene is TRBD1 (5 bases). This receptor was identified in a man in his fifties with acute or convalescent COVID-19. The CDR3 region is CASSFIGGTNYGYTF. The DNA of the CDR3 is TGTGCCAGCAGTTTCATCGGGGGAACTAACTATGGCTACACCTTC.